Listed below are T cell receptor beta chains from one sample, sequenced in a study of blood T cell repertoires in COVID-19. Repertoires were generated with immunoSEQ multiplex PCR, while TCRdb's copy carries only in-frame clones and drops some. This sample has 150,000 or so clones, with roughly 85% found just once. Material for sequencing was peripheral blood. The source of these receptors is a human donor in a cohort sampled during active COVID-19. Each CDR3 is given without its conserved first and last residue.

v_call: TRBV4-1
j_call: TRBJ2-3
cdr3_aa: ASSDAGTSRFEDTQY

v_call: TRBV9
j_call: TRBJ2-5
cdr3_aa: ASSIEQGTQY

v_call: TRBV29-1
j_call: TRBJ1-2
cdr3_aa: SVEGGGSGGHYGYT

v_call: TRBV9
j_call: TRBJ2-1
cdr3_aa: ASSASDEGPYNEQF

v_call: TRBV3-1/TRBV3-2
j_call: TRBJ1-2
cdr3_aa: ASSQDVSTGGRQGYT

v_call: TRBV9
j_call: TRBJ2-2
cdr3_aa: ASVSGNTGELF

v_call: TRBV6-2/TRBV6-3
j_call: TRBJ2-6
cdr3_aa: ASSYGSRQGARGANVLT

v_call: TRBV7-3
j_call: TRBJ2-2
cdr3_aa: ASSLRAGADTGELF

v_call: TRBV28
j_call: TRBJ2-7
cdr3_aa: ASSLGRVDYEQY

v_call: TRBV7-8
j_call: TRBJ2-5
cdr3_aa: ASSLVGGETQY

v_call: TRBV3-1/TRBV3-2
j_call: TRBJ1-2
cdr3_aa: ASSPFEFSGVGNYGYT

v_call: TRBV5-1
j_call: TRBJ2-7
cdr3_aa: ASSQLQGAHNEQY

v_call: TRBV28
j_call: TRBJ1-4
cdr3_aa: ASMSVVGSDRFNEKLF

v_call: TRBV2
j_call: TRBJ2-7
cdr3_aa: ASSQGTDYEQY

v_call: TRBV7-2
j_call: TRBJ2-7
cdr3_aa: ASNLEGQGHEQY

v_call: TRBV11-2
j_call: TRBJ2-7
cdr3_aa: ASSFTSALGYEQY

v_call: TRBV6-2/TRBV6-3
j_call: TRBJ1-6
cdr3_aa: ASSSGNSPLH

v_call: TRBV12-3/TRBV12-4
j_call: TRBJ2-7
cdr3_aa: ASSLGQQQY

v_call: TRBV9
j_call: TRBJ2-3
cdr3_aa: ASSVRDTSTDTQY

v_call: TRBV30
j_call: TRBJ1-2
cdr3_aa: AWSVSGNGGYT

v_call: TRBV30
j_call: TRBJ2-7
cdr3_aa: AWNPEPAYEQY

v_call: TRBV24-1
j_call: TRBJ2-7
cdr3_aa: ATSYGQGVTEQY

v_call: TRBV3-1/TRBV3-2
j_call: TRBJ1-5
cdr3_aa: ASTGQSSNQPQH

v_call: TRBV9
j_call: TRBJ2-7
cdr3_aa: ASSPRGGLDYEQY

v_call: TRBV4-1
j_call: TRBJ2-3
cdr3_aa: ASSLLAGGSWSDTQY

v_call: TRBV5-8
j_call: TRBJ2-1
cdr3_aa: ASSWGTSGVDEQF

v_call: TRBV21-1
j_call: TRBJ2-7
cdr3_aa: ASSKGEGGYYEQY

v_call: TRBV3-1/TRBV3-2
j_call: TRBJ1-4
cdr3_aa: ASSSRDTREKLF

v_call: TRBV7-9
j_call: TRBJ1-4
cdr3_aa: ASSTRTGEEKLF

v_call: TRBV19
j_call: TRBJ2-7
cdr3_aa: ASSIGSGSLDEQY

v_call: TRBV19
j_call: TRBJ2-1
cdr3_aa: ASSTPSNEQF

v_call: TRBV28
j_call: TRBJ2-5
cdr3_aa: ASSIIAGGFQETQY

v_call: TRBV19
j_call: TRBJ2-1
cdr3_aa: ASSLRQVPFSYNEQF

v_call: TRBV9
j_call: TRBJ1-1
cdr3_aa: ASSVGPPGTEAF

v_call: TRBV28
j_call: TRBJ1-1
cdr3_aa: ASTHPTDGNTEAF

v_call: TRBV13
j_call: TRBJ2-2
cdr3_aa: ASSSEGDTGELF

v_call: TRBV5-1
j_call: TRBJ2-6
cdr3_aa: ASSLQGANSGANVLT

v_call: TRBV5-4
j_call: TRBJ2-7
cdr3_aa: ASSWGAGGSYEQY

v_call: TRBV10-3
j_call: TRBJ1-5
cdr3_aa: AIARGDDQPQH

v_call: TRBV7-9
j_call: TRBJ1-6
cdr3_aa: ASSPATGQGPNSPLH

v_call: TRBV6-2/TRBV6-3
j_call: TRBJ2-7
cdr3_aa: ASSPDPGRVYEQY

v_call: TRBV5-1
j_call: TRBJ2-7
cdr3_aa: ASSLEGGRYEQY

v_call: TRBV10-2
j_call: TRBJ1-5
cdr3_aa: ASSEEGSNQPQH

v_call: TRBV3-1/TRBV3-2
j_call: TRBJ1-2
cdr3_aa: ASSHSGVTNYGYT

v_call: TRBV6-5
j_call: TRBJ1-1
cdr3_aa: ASSYSRVLNTEAF

v_call: TRBV5-5
j_call: TRBJ1-2
cdr3_aa: ASSSGGGSGYT

v_call: TRBV3-1/TRBV3-2
j_call: TRBJ1-4
cdr3_aa: ASSQPPTGTREKLF

v_call: TRBV4-1
j_call: TRBJ2-3
cdr3_aa: ASSQEAAGPRTDTQY

v_call: TRBV18
j_call: TRBJ2-7
cdr3_aa: ASSPGVYEQY

v_call: TRBV9
j_call: TRBJ1-3
cdr3_aa: ASSFPGRGSGNTIY

v_call: TRBV28
j_call: TRBJ1-2
cdr3_aa: ASSFTGLGGYT

v_call: TRBV3-1/TRBV3-2
j_call: TRBJ1-3
cdr3_aa: ASSLPGQAGDTIY

v_call: TRBV9
j_call: TRBJ2-7
cdr3_aa: ASSLGTSGPSYEQY

v_call: TRBV21-1
j_call: TRBJ1-2
cdr3_aa: ASRLERGRARINYGYT

v_call: TRBV5-1
j_call: TRBJ1-1
cdr3_aa: ASSLALQGLGTEAF

v_call: TRBV3-1/TRBV3-2
j_call: TRBJ1-5
cdr3_aa: ASSQDRQGNQPQH